Following are 30 T cell receptor beta chains from one sample sequenced in a study of blood T cells in healthy people across ages. PCR was performed a second time for roughly 6 to 12 cycles using a sample-barcoded 5' primer and a J-beta primer mix. TCRdb reprocessed the 5' RACE reads with MiXCR, giving one entry per CDR3 protein. The sample has some 1.8 million distinct CDR3 sequences; around 42% are singletons. The specimen was blood. The source is a human donor in good health.

The chain employs TRBV7-2 and TRBJ2-3; the match to TRBD1 covers 10 bases. CDR1 is SGHTA and CDR2 is FQGNSA in the germline V gene. This CDR3 region has 15 residues. The trim removed 4 bases at V and 8 bases at J, leaving 9 bases unmatched. CDR3 nucleotides: TGTGCCAGCAGCTACGCCGGGACAGGGGCCCCTACGCAGTATTTT. Protein: CASSYAGTGAPTQYF. The full variable domain, its missing parts supplied by reference TRBV7-2 and TRBJ2-3, is GAGVSQSPSNKVTEKGKDVELRCDPISGHTALYWYRQSLGQGLEFLIYFQGNSAPDKSGLPSDRFSAERTGGSVSTLTIQRTQQEDSAVYLCASSYAGTGAPTQYFGPGTRLTVL.

The genes are TRBV20-1 and TRBJ2-3; a possible D gene is TRBD2 (6 bases). The CDR3 loop spans 11 amino acids. Germline assignment: CDR1 DFQATT and CDR2 SNEGSKA (reference sequence). With 7 bases removed from V and 8 bases from J, the gap between germline ends came to 13 bases. This CDR3 reads CSVTQGGTQYF. DNA for the CDR3: TGCAGTGTTACGCAGGGAGGTACGCAGTATTTT.

This clonotype was picked up many times. The CDR3 region has the DNA TGTGCCTGGAGCGGCGGGGGGGCCTTTGAGCAGTTCTTC. Translated: CAWSGGGAFEQFF. The genes are TRBV30 and TRBJ2-1; 9 positions agree with TRBD2. The CDR3 has 13 amino acids. V dropped 3 bases and J dropped 9; count of bases not matched to a gene: 6. The germline V gene encodes CDR1 GTSNPN and CDR2 SVGIG (reference sequence). The whole variable domain, filled in from reference TRBV30 and TRBJ2-1, reads SQTIHQWPATLVQPVGSPLSLECTVEGTSNPNLYWYRQAAGRGLQLLFYSVGIGQISSEVPQNLSASRPQDRQFILSSKKLLLSDSGFYLCAWSGGGAFEQFFGPGTRLTVL.

This clonotype was observed a few times. V is TRBV6-2 or TRBV6-3 and J is TRBJ2-6; 7 bases match TRBD2. The V and J ends lost 4 bases and 0 bases, in that order; junction bases with no gene match: 0. The length of the CDR3 is 15 residues. Germline CDR1 is MNHEY and CDR2 is SVGEGT. This CDR3 is CASSWEGSGANVLTF. CDR3 in DNA: TGTGCCAGCAGTTGGGAGGGCTCTGGGGCCAACGTCCTGACTTTC.

In its sample, this clonotype was seen many times. The chain combines TRBV4-2 with TRBJ2-5; D tentatively fits TRBD1 or TRBD2 (7 bases each). Trimming stripped 0 bases from V and 12 bases from J, with 14 bases between. From germline, CDR1 is LGHNA and CDR2 YNFKEQ. The CDR3 is 13 amino acids. The CDR3 here is CASSQDPRGREYF. DNA of the CDR3: TGTGCCAGCAGCCAAGACCCCAGGGGGAGGGAGTACTTC.

This clonotype was seen a few times. V gene TRBV7-2 combines with J gene TRBJ1-5; D is possibly TRBD1 (6 bases). Trimming pared 5 bases from V and 0 bases from J, leaving 17 bases between. The CDR3 sequence is 17 residues long. Germline V gene sequence: CDR1 SGHTA, CDR2 FQGNSA. This CDR3 is CASSVGDRPYSNQPQHF. The CDR3 bases are TGTGCCAGCAGCGTAGGAGACAGGCCTTATAGCAATCAGCCCCAGCATTTT.

V gene TRBV20-1 combines with J gene TRBJ1-5, with no clear D. The CDR3 runs to 13 residues. V was shortened by 2 bases and J by 3 bases, with 8 bases between the two germline ends. The germline CDR1 and CDR2 sequences are DFQATT and SNEGSKA (reference sequence). The CDR3 bases are TGCAGTGCTAGACCGACTCCCAATCAGCCCCAGCATTTT. It codes for CSARPTPNQPQHF.

The CDR3 sequence is CASSHSGGSDEQFF. DNA of the CDR3: TGTGCCAGCAGCCACAGCGGGGGAAGTGATGAGCAGTTCTTC. The rearrangement links TRBV6-2 or TRBV6-3 to TRBJ2-1, with TRBD2 matching 8 bases. The CDR3 sequence is 14 residues long. Germline V gene lookup returns CDR1 MNHEY and CDR2 SVGEGT. Trimming cost V 6 bases and J 8 bases; bases outside gene matches: 9.

This chain links TRBV20-1 with TRBJ2-7, with a weak D call TRBD2 (6 bases). Germline CDR1 is DFQATT and CDR2 is SNEGSKA (reference sequence). Trimming took 1 base from V and 6 from J, leaving 13 bases between them. This CDR3 has 13 amino acids. In DNA form, the CDR3 reads TGCAGTGCTAGAGCAACTAGCATCGGCGAGCAGTACTTC. It codes for CSARATSIGEQYF.

CDR3 coding DNA: TGTGCCAGCAGCCCCTCCGGACAGGAAAACATTCAGTACTTC. Amino acids: CASSPSGQENIQYF. V usage is TRBV9 and J usage is TRBJ2-4; 7 bases match TRBD1. This CDR3 contains 14 residues. V lost 4 bases, J lost 5 bases, and 6 bases stayed unmatched. Looked up from germline, CDR1 is SGDLS and CDR2 is YYNGEE.

In this sample, this clonotype turned up many times. The rearrangement uses TRBV4-3 and TRBJ2-7, with TRBD1 identical over 7 bases. Germline CDR1 and CDR2: LGHNA and YSLEER. This CDR3 region has 16 residues. V was clipped by 1 base and J by 1 base; unmatched bases: 7. The CDR3 DNA reads TGCGCCAGCAGCCAAGCTACAGGGGACCATTCCTACGAGCAGTACTTC. Its protein is CASSQATGDHSYEQYF.

The rearrangement joins TRBV11-2 to TRBJ2-5, with 8 bases fitting TRBD1. From germline, CDR1 is SGHAT and CDR2 FQNNGV. CDR3 size: 15 residues. V lost 4 bases and J lost 5; bases outside the gene matches: 9. This CDR3 reads CASSSPPGGKETQYF. Here the CDR3 DNA reads TGTGCCAGCAGCTCTCCCCCAGGGGGCAAGGAGACCCAGTACTTC.

A word on this clonotype: At one boundary the junction diverges from the germline segment, which might be a read error. The V and J genes are TRBV12-3 or TRBV12-4 and TRBJ2-5; D gene ambiguous. The CDR3 sequence is 13 residues long. This CDR3 reads CAGSWASQETQYF. In nucleotides, the CDR3 is TGTGCCGGCAGTTGGGCATCACAAGAGACCCAGTACTTC.

J is TRBJ1-6 and V is TRBV27, with a weak D call TRBD1 (6 bases). The CDR3 contains 15 residues. From germline, CDR1 is MNHEY and CDR2 SMNVEV (reference sequence). V lost 7 bases to trimming and J lost 6 bases, with 16 bases between them. Here the CDR3 reads CASTAGASGNSPLHF. The CDR3 bases are TGTGCCAGCACCGCAGGGGCTTCGGGTAATTCACCCCTCCACTTT.

The chain employs TRBV7-2 and TRBJ2-1; 11 bases line up with TRBD2. CDR3 length equals 16 residues. Germline trimming cut 4 bases from V and 9 bases from J; bases unmatched to any gene: 11. The V gene's germline CDR1 is SGHTA and CDR2 FQGNSA. The CDR3 region is CASSSPSGGPDSEQFF. The CDR3, as DNA: TGTGCCAGCAGCTCACCTAGCGGGGGGCCGGATAGTGAGCAGTTCTTC.

This clonotype was detected a few times. The chain uses TRBV12-3 or TRBV12-4 and TRBJ2-6; D is possibly TRBD1 (5 bases). The germline V and J ends were trimmed by 5 bases and 1 base, with 12 bases remaining between them. CDR3 length: 16 residues. This chain's CDR3 is CASSPNGASGANVLTF. Written as DNA, the CDR3 is TGTGCCAGCAGTCCGAATGGGGCATCTGGGGCCAACGTCCTGACTTTC.

J is TRBJ1-2 and V is TRBV2; the D gene is possibly TRBD1 (5 bases). The germline CDR1 and CDR2 sequences are SNHLY and FYNNEI. The CDR3 has 16 residues. Trimming pared 2 bases from V and 2 bases from J, leaving 15 bases between. DNA for the CDR3: TGTGCCAGCAGTGAAAGTCCAGGGATTAAAAACTATGGCTACACCTTC. It encodes CASSESPGIKNYGYTF.

The chain couples TRBV30 to TRBJ2-2, with D perhaps being TRBD1 or TRBD2 (5 bases each). Trimming took 6 bases from V and 3 from J, leaving 11 bases between them. The CDR3 sequence is 13 residues long. CDR1 is GTSNPN and CDR2 is SVGIG in the germline V gene (reference sequence). The CDR3 protein is CACSGTYTGELFF. DNA for the CDR3: TGTGCCTGTTCCGGGACCTACACCGGGGAGCTGTTTTTT.

About this clonotype: At one end the junction does not follow the germline gene, possibly because of a read error. This sequence joins TRBV7-2 and TRBJ2-5; D possibly matches TRBD1 or TRBD2 (5 bases each). This CDR3 is built from 16 residues. CDR1 SGHTA and CDR2 FQGNSA come from the germline V gene. CDR3 nucleotides: TGTGCCAGCGGCTTAGGGGACCGTTCTCCCCAAGAGACCCAGTACTTC. Translating gives CASGLGDRSPQETQYF.

The chain couples TRBV4-1 to TRBJ2-7, with 12 nucleotides matching TRBD2. Trimming took 6 bases from V and 0 from J; bases not matched to a gene: 9. The CDR3 consists of 17 residues. The V gene's germline CDR1 is MGHRA and CDR2 YSYEKL. In DNA, the CDR3 is TGCGCCAGCAGTCCCCACGTGACTAGCGGGAGCTCCTACGAGCAGTACTTC. Translating it yields CASSPHVTSGSSYEQYF.

The chain combines TRBV4-2 with TRBJ2-7, with TRBD2 matching over 8 bases. This CDR3 spans 17 amino acids. The J segment lost 4 bases and the V segment lost 0 bases, leaving 11 bases of the junction unmatched. From germline, CDR1 is LGHNA and CDR2 YNFKEQ. CDR3 nucleotide sequence: TGTGCCAGCAGCCAAGATACACCGAGACAGCGGGGGTACGAGCAGTACTTC. The encoded protein is CASSQDTPRQRGYEQYF.

The genes are TRBV7-9 and TRBJ2-3; 9 nucleotides agree with TRBD1. Per the germline V gene, CDR1 is SEHNR and CDR2 is FQNEAQ (reference sequence). V lost 5 bases, J lost 4 bases, and 4 bases stayed unmatched. The CDR3 length is 14 residues. DNA for the CDR3: TGTGCCAGCAGCGCACGGACAGGGGCAGATACGCAGTATTTT. Its translation is CASSARTGADTQYF.

The chain links TRBV20-1 to TRBJ2-1, with TRBD2 matching over 9 bases. The germline CDR1 and CDR2 sequences are DFQATT and SNEGSKA (reference sequence). With V trimmed by 1 base and J by 8 bases, 6 bases remained unmatched. The CDR3 is 14 amino acids. This chain's CDR3 is CSARGGGVGYEQFF. The CDR3 DNA reads TGCAGTGCTAGAGGCGGGGGGGTGGGTTATGAGCAGTTCTTC.

This chain links TRBV6-2 or TRBV6-3 with TRBJ2-1, with TRBD2 as a possible D gene (6 bases). This CDR3 has 18 residues. V gave up 0 bases and J gave up 8 bases, with 23 bases separating them. Germline CDR1 reads MNHEY; CDR2 reads SVGEGT. The CDR3 region is CASSYSPRTGGDWDEQFF. The CDR3 DNA reads as TGTGCCAGCAGTTACTCGCCCAGGACGGGCGGGGATTGGGATGAGCAGTTCTTC.

Only a few counts were recorded for this clonotype. J is TRBJ1-2 and V is TRBV3-1; weak D call: TRBD1 (5 bases). Between the trimmed V and J ends, which lost 0 bases and 3 bases, there was a span of 8 bases. Germline V gene lookup returns CDR1 LGHDT and CDR2 YNNKEL (reference sequence). The CDR3 has 14 residues. The CDR3 bases are TGTGCCAGCAGCCAAGATCTCAGGGACTATGGCTACACCTTC. This codes for CASSQDLRDYGYTF. Filled out from reference TRBV3-1 and TRBJ1-2, the complete variable domain reads DTAVSQTPKYLVTQMGNDKSIKCEQNLGHDTMYWYKQDSKKFLKIMFSYNNKELIINETVPNRFSPKSPDKAHLNLHINSLELGDSAVYFCASSQDLRDYGYTFGSGTRLTVV.

This clonotype turned up a few times. The rearrangement links TRBV5-6 to TRBJ1-6, with D possibly being TRBD1 (5 bases). The germline CDR1 and CDR2 sequences are SGHDT and YYEEEE. Trimming stripped 2 bases from V and 11 bases from J, with 14 bases between. CDR3 length: 14 residues. The CDR3 region has the DNA TGTGCCAGCAGCTTTGGGGGATGGGGAACACCCCTCCACTTT. Translating it yields CASSFGGWGTPLHF.

This clonotype was counted a few times. The chain employs TRBV27 and TRBJ2-7; 9 bases line up with TRBD2. Trimming cost V 6 bases and J 4 bases; bases outside gene matches: 22. The germline CDR1 and CDR2 sequences are MNHEY and SMNVEV (reference sequence). The CDR3 spans 19 residues. Here the CDR3 reads CASSPRWRGGLKRSYEQYF. In DNA form, the CDR3 reads TGTGCCAGCAGCCCCCGGTGGCGGGGGGGCCTTAAGAGAAGTTACGAGCAGTACTTC.

This clonotype appeared a few times. V and J are TRBV4-2 and TRBJ1-1; possibly TRBD1 for D (5 bases). Germline V gene lookup returns CDR1 LGHNA and CDR2 YNFKEQ. The CDR3 runs to 16 residues. With 3 bases removed from V and 0 bases from J, the gap between germline ends came to 14 bases. The CDR3 DNA follows: TGTGCCAGCAGCCAGCCACAGGTTACCTTGAACACTGAAGCTTTCTTT. This codes for CASSQPQVTLNTEAFF.

The count of this clonotype is one. The chain links TRBV2 to TRBJ1-1, with TRBD1 as a possible D gene (5 bases). The V gene's germline CDR1 is SNHLY and CDR2 FYNNEI. V lost 6 bases and J lost 0, with 14 bases in between. There are 15 residues in the CDR3. CDR3 DNA: TGTGCCAGCAGATTGGACTGGGGGATGAACACTGAAGCTTTCTTT. Its protein product is CASRLDWGMNTEAFF.

The chain combines TRBV5-8 with TRBJ2-4, with D possibly TRBD1 on 6 matching bases. From germline, CDR1 is SGHTS and CDR2 YDEGEE. The ends were cut back, 1 base at V and 0 bases at J, with 8 bases in the middle. This CDR3 has 15 residues. CDR3 sequence (DNA): TGTGCCAGCAGCTTGCAGGGGACAGCCAAAAACATTCAGTACTTC. Translation: CASSLQGTAKNIQYF.